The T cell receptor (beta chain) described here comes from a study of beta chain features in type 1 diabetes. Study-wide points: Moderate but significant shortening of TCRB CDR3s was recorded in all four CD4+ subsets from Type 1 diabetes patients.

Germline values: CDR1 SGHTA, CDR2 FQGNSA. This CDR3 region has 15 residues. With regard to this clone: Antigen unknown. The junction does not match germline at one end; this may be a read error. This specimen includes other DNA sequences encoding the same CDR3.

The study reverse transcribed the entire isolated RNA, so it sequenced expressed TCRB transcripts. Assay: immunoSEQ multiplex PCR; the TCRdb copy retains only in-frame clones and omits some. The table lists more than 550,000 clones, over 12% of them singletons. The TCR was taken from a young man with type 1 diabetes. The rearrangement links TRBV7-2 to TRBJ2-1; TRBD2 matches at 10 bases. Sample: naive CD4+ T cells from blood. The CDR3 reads CASSLAGVDYNEQFF. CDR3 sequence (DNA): TGTGCCAGCAGCCTAGCGGGGGTTGATTACAATGAGCAGTTCTTC.